Here is one T cell receptor beta chain with its context. This sample is part of a study of control samples from healthy donors and cancer patients. Repertoires were generated with immunoSEQ multiplex PCR, while TCRdb's copy carries only in-frame clones and drops some. The profile shows about 120,000 clones, over 90% of them singletons. Germline CDR1 and CDR2: SGHVS and FQNEAQ. The ends were cut back, 8 bases at V and 0 bases at J, with 13 bases in the middle. The CDR3 is 14 residues long. This clonotype originated in a man under 40 in good health. This chain joins TRBV7-8 and TRBJ1-1; D not certain. What was sequenced was blood. DNA of the CDR3: TGTGCCAGCGCAGAACCGGGGTTGAACACTGAAGCTTTCTTT. Translating it yields CASAEPGLNTEAFF. Supplemented by reference TRBV7-8 and TRBJ1-1, the full variable domain reads GAGVSQSPRYKVAKRGQDVALRCDPISGHVSLFWYQQALGQGPEFLTYFQNEAQLDKSGLPSDRFFAERPEGSVSTLKIQRTQQEDSAVYLCASAEPGLNTEAFFGQGTRLTVV.